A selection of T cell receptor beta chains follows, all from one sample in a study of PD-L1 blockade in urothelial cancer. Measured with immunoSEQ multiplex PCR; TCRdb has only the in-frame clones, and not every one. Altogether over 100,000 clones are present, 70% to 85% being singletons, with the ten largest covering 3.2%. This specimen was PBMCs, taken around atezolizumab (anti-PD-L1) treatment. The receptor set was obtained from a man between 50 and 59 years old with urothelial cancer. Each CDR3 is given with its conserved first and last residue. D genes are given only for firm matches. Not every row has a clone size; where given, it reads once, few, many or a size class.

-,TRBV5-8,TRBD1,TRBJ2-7,CASSSGTGSYEQYF,TGTGCCAGCAGCTCGGGGACAGGTTCCTACGAGCAGTACTTC
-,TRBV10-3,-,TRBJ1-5,CAISEAPGRGQNQPQHF,TGTGCCATCAGTGAGGCCCCCGGGCGGGGGCAAAATCAGCCCCAGCATTTT
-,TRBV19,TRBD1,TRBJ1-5,CASAAGGGNQPQHF,TGTGCCAGTGCCGCAGGGGGTGGCAATCAGCCCCAGCATTTT
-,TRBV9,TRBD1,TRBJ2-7,CASSPEGQGHEQYF,TGTGCCAGCAGCCCAGAGGGACAGGGCCACGAGCAGTACTTC
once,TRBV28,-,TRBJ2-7,CASRSQGGISYEQYF,TGTGCCAGCAGATCCCAGGGAGGCATCTCCTACGAGCAGTACTTC
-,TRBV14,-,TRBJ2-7,CASSRRETYEQYF,TGTGCCAGCAGTAGGAGAGAGACCTACGAGCAGTACTTC
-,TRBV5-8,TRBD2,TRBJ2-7,CASSFGRSYEQYF,TGTGCCAGCAGCTTCGGGAGGAGCTACGAGCAGTACTTC
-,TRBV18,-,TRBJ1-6,CASSYLRGSYNSPLHF,TGTGCCAGCTCATATTTAAGGGGCTCCTATAATTCACCCCTCCACTTT
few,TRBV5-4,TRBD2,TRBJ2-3,CASSPSRGGSDTQYF,TGTGCCAGCAGCCCTAGTCGGGGGGGCTCAGATACGCAGTATTTT
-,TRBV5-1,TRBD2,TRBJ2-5,CASRRAGVGVETQYF,TGCGCCAGCAGGCGAGCGGGAGTGGGTGTGGAGACCCAGTACTTC
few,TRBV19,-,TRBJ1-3,CASSRTVLSGNTIYF,TGTGCCAGTAGCCGGACAGTCCTCTCTGGAAACACCATATATTTT
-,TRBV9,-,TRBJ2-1,CASSVVEMYNEQFF,TGTGCCAGCAGCGTAGTCGAGATGTACAATGAGCAGTTCTTC
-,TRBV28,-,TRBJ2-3,CASTPGGWVWDTQYF,TGTGCCAGCACCCCCGGCGGTTGGGTTTGGGATACGCAGTATTTT
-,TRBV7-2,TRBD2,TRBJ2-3,CASSLEWTRFSTDTQYF,TGTGCCAGCAGCTTAGAGTGGACTAGGTTTAGCACAGATACGCAGTATTTT